Each of the 25 T cell receptor beta chains below was sequenced from the same sample in a study of CD8+ T cells in alopecia areata. Following extraction, RNA underwent reverse transcription to cDNA, which served as the sequencing template. Generated by immunoSEQ multiplex PCR, the TCRdb table keeps only in-frame clones and is missing some. The repertoire includes about 98,000 clones, about 45% of them detected once, and 0.79% sits in the top ten. Sequencing input: CD4+ T cells sorted from blood. These receptor sequences come from a human donor with alopecia areata.

V and J are TRBV6-6 and TRBJ2-3; D is possibly TRBD1 (5 bases). The V gene's germline CDR1 is MNHNY and CDR2 SVGAGI (reference sequence). CDR3 size: 15 residues. V lost 0 bases to trimming and J lost 6 bases, with 13 bases between them. This CDR3 reads CASSYSMAGSDTQYF. CDR3 in DNA: TGTGCCAGCAGTTACTCGATGGCAGGGTCGGATACGCAGTATTTT.

The chain combines TRBV14 with TRBJ2-7; 10 bases map to TRBD2. The germline CDR1 and CDR2 sequences are SGHDN and FVKESK. The length of the CDR3 is 16 residues. J lost 3 bases, V lost 3 bases, and 8 bases had no gene match. This CDR3 reads CASSQSGASGSYEQYF. CDR3 DNA: TGTGCCAGCAGCCAGAGCGGGGCTAGCGGGAGCTACGAGCAGTACTTC.

The chain employs TRBV29-1 and TRBJ2-7; the D is unclear. V shed 2 bases and J shed 3 bases, with 5 bases lying between them. This CDR3 spans 11 amino acids. The germline V gene encodes CDR1 SQVTM and CDR2 ANQGSEA. For the CDR3, the DNA is TGCAGCGTTGAATCAAACTACGAGCAGTACTTC. Encoded protein: CSVESNYEQYF.

This clone was counted a few times. This chain connects TRBV30 to TRBJ2-1; TRBD2 aligns across 10 bases. CDR1 and CDR2 from the germline V gene are GTSNPN and SVGIG (reference sequence). The CDR3 covers 14 residues. Trimming at V came to 5 bases and at J to 4 bases, leaving 5 bases not matched to a gene. The CDR3 sequence: CAWVPSGSYNEQFF. The CDR3 bases are TGTGCCTGGGTTCCTAGCGGGAGTTACAATGAGCAGTTCTTC.

The chain recombines TRBV29-1 with TRBJ2-3; 10 nucleotides line up with TRBD1. Germline V gene sequence: CDR1 SQVTM, CDR2 ANQGSEA. This CDR3 spans 13 amino acids. V trimming: 6 bases; J trimming: 4 bases; junction bases outside the gene matches: 4. For the CDR3, the DNA is TGCAGCGTGGGGACAGGGGTTGCAGATACGCAGTATTTT. Translation gives CSVGTGVADTQYF.

This clone was counted only a few times. The J gene is TRBJ2-4, the V gene TRBV29-1; perhaps TRBD1 as D (5 bases). The germline V gene encodes CDR1 SQVTM and CDR2 ANQGSEA. The CDR3 is made up of 13 amino acids. The V end was cut by 6 bases, the J end by 6 bases, with 15 bases between. This CDR3 is CSVAGMVGNIQYF. The CDR3 region has the DNA TGCAGCGTGGCAGGGATGGTAGGAAACATTCAGTACTTC. The entire variable domain, with the rest obtained from reference TRBV29-1 and TRBJ2-4, is as follows: SAVISQKPSRDICQRGTSLTIQCQVDSQVTMMFWYRQQPGQSLTLIATANQGSEATYESGFVIDKFPISRPNLTFSTLTVSNMSPEDSSIYLCSVAGMVGNIQYFGAGTRLSVL.

This clone has only a few counts. This chain uses TRBV29-1 with TRBJ2-5; 8 bases fit TRBD1. Germline CDR1 SQVTM, CDR2 ANQGSEA. The CDR3 covers 15 residues. Germline trimming cut 6 bases from V and 5 bases from J; bases unmatched to any gene: 14. The CDR3 coding sequence is TGCAGCGTGGGCCGTGGGACAGGAGGAGGGGAGACCCAGTACTTC. This encodes CSVGRGTGGGETQYF.

This clone has more than one count but fewer than ten. V is TRBV11-2 and J is TRBJ2-7; D may be TRBD1 or TRBD2 (5 bases each). Germline CDR1 SGHAT, CDR2 FQNNGV. The V end lost 3 bases, the J end lost 4 bases, and 7 bases lay between the germline ends. This CDR3 has 12 amino acids. CDR3 nucleotides: TGTGCCAGCAGCTTTTGGGGGTACGAGCAGTACTTC. As protein: CASSFWGYEQYF.

This clone came up many times. J is TRBJ1-5 and V is TRBV4-2; the D is unclear. CDR3 length: 15 amino acids. Trimming cost V 4 bases and J 2 bases, with 12 bases left between them. Germline CDR1 is LGHNA and CDR2 is YNFKEQ. Here the CDR3 reads CASSRSPAGNQPQHF. CDR3 nucleotide sequence: TGTGCCAGCAGCCGTTCTCCGGCCGGCAATCAGCCCCAGCATTTT.

This clone has just a few counts. The chain has TRBV7-2 and TRBJ2-7, with D perhaps TRBD1 or TRBD2 (6 bases each). This CDR3 is 14 amino acids long. CDR1 is SGHTA, CDR2 FQGNSA, per germline. The V end lost 3 bases, the J end lost 2 bases, and 11 bases lay between the germline ends. Here the CDR3 reads CASSFGGSTYEQYF. The CDR3 DNA follows: TGTGCCAGCAGCTTCGGGGGCTCAACCTACGAGCAGTACTTC.

This chain links TRBV29-1 with TRBJ2-6; D unresolved. The germline V gene encodes CDR1 SQVTM and CDR2 ANQGSEA. This CDR3 has 13 residues. Trimming took off 5 bases at V and 4 bases at J, with 9 bases between the two ends. CDR3 amino acids: CSVRPAGANVLTF. The DNA for the CDR3 is TGCAGCGTTCGCCCGGCCGGGGCCAACGTCCTGACTTTC.

This clone was found a few times. Other DNA sequences within the sample encode an identical CDR3. This chain connects TRBV29-1 to TRBJ2-1; the D call may be TRBD1 or TRBD2 (6 bases each). Germline CDR1 SQVTM, CDR2 ANQGSEA. Deletions cut 1 base from V and 1 base from J, with 8 bases between. The CDR3 extends over 14 amino acids. CDR3 nucleotide sequence: TGCAGCGTTGAAGGGAGGGGGTCCTACAATGAGCAGTTCTTC. Translating gives CSVEGRGSYNEQFF.

V usage is TRBV29-1 and J usage is TRBJ2-1, with TRBD2 matching over 7 bases. The V and J ends lost 4 bases and 1 base, in that order; junction bases with no gene match: 4. CDR3 length equals 14 residues. The germline V gene has CDR1 SQVTM and CDR2 ANQGSEA. The CDR3 bases are TGCAGCGTTGCTGAGCGGGAATCCTACAATGAGCAGTTCTTC. It translates to CSVAERESYNEQFF.

This chain connects TRBV29-1 to TRBJ2-4; 7 positions agree with TRBD2. Germline CDR1 reads SQVTM; CDR2 reads ANQGSEA. Trimming removed 7 bases from V and 0 bases from J; junction bases left unmatched: 3. This CDR3 is built from 13 residues. The CDR3 reads CSAGGGAKNIQYF. CDR3 coding DNA: TGCAGCGCTGGGGGGGGAGCCAAAAACATTCAGTACTTC.

The chain has TRBV30 and TRBJ2-5; D not certain. V was cut by 0 bases and J by 2 bases, with 10 bases left in between. CDR3 length: 14 residues. The germline gives CDR1 GTSNPN, CDR2 SVGIG (reference sequence). The CDR3 spells CAWSVGGFQETQYF. CDR3 bases: TGTGCCTGGAGTGTTGGTGGGTTTCAAGAGACCCAGTACTTC.

V gene TRBV30 combines with J gene TRBJ1-5, with 7 bases matching TRBD1. J lost 3 bases, V lost 4 bases, and 9 bases had no gene match. CDR1 and CDR2 (germline): GTSNPN, SVGIG (reference sequence). CDR3 length: 15 residues. The CDR3 loop is CAWIPQGQHNQPQHF. For the CDR3, the DNA is TGTGCCTGGATCCCACAGGGGCAGCACAATCAGCCCCAGCATTTT.

This chain uses TRBV5-4 with TRBJ1-2; 10 bases are a match to TRBD1. J lost 0 bases, V lost 2 bases, and 7 bases had no gene match. The CDR3 length is 17 residues. CDR1 is SGHNT and CDR2 is YYREEE in the germline V gene (reference sequence). The chain's CDR3 is CASSLPGQGRPNYGYTF. Written as DNA, the CDR3 is TGTGCCAGCAGCTTACCGGGACAGGGGCGACCTAACTATGGCTACACCTTC.

The table lists this clone with a few counts. The chain has TRBV5-1 and TRBJ2-5; D may match TRBD1 or TRBD2 (5 bases each). This CDR3 is built from 13 residues. The germline V gene encodes CDR1 SGHRS and CDR2 YFSETQ. The V gene lost 4 bases and the J gene lost 5 bases, with 12 bases spanning the gap. The CDR3, as DNA: TGCGCCAGCAGCATATCAGGGAGCGAGACCCAGTACTTC. Translating gives CASSISGSETQYF.

This clone was seen only a few times. CDR3 in DNA: TGCGCCAGCAGAAACAGGTCACAAGAGACCCAGTACTTC. Amino acids: CASRNRSQETQYF. J is TRBJ2-5 and V is TRBV23-1; TRBD1 might be the D (5 bases). TRBV23-1 qualifies as an ORF whose function is uncertain. Trimming took 6 bases from V and 2 from J, leaving 10 bases between them. CDR3 length: 13 amino acids.

This chain uses TRBV30 with TRBJ1-2; no clear D. CDR1 and CDR2 (germline): GTSNPN, SVGIG (reference sequence). V lost 1 base, J lost 8 bases, and 8 bases lay in between. CDR3 length: 11 amino acids. The CDR3 loop reads CAWSEGYGYTF. The CDR3 DNA sequence: TGTGCCTGGAGTGAGGGATACGGCTACACCTTC.

This clone was counted only a few times. The chain joins TRBV23-1 to TRBJ2-1; possibly TRBD1 for D (6 bases). TRBV23-1 is identified as an open reading frame with a role that is uncertain. V gave up 3 bases and J gave up 0 bases, with 24 bases separating them. The CDR3 runs 20 residues. This chain's CDR3 is CASSHQIHSYDRSSYNEQFF. Here the CDR3 DNA reads TGCGCCAGCAGTCACCAAATCCATTCTTACGACAGGAGCTCCTACAATGAGCAGTTCTTC.

The rearrangement uses TRBV28 and TRBJ2-2; TRBD1 agrees at 9 bases. With 6 bases clipped from V and 6 bases from J, the junction kept 11 bases outside the gene matches. Germline CDR1 is MDHEN and CDR2 is SYDVKM. The CDR3 contains 16 residues. The CDR3 here is CASSQGGTGRSGELFF. As DNA, the CDR3 is TGTGCCAGCAGCCAAGGGGGGACAGGGAGGTCCGGGGAGCTGTTTTTT.

This clone was seen a few times. The J gene is TRBJ2-5, the V gene TRBV29-1; D call uncertain. V shed 4 bases and J shed 2 bases, with 14 bases lying between them. The germline V gene has CDR1 SQVTM and CDR2 ANQGSEA. This CDR3 region has 14 residues. CDR3 amino acids: CSVGGGPNQETQYF. The CDR3 nucleotides read TGCAGCGTTGGTGGTGGGCCCAATCAAGAGACCCAGTACTTC.

This clone has a handful of counts. The V gene is TRBV10-3, the J gene TRBJ2-3; D remains unclear. V was pared by 6 bases and J by 2 bases, with 6 bases between. CDR3 length: 12 residues. From germline, CDR1 is ENHRY and CDR2 SYGVKD. The CDR3 DNA is TGTGCCATCAGCGTTTCCACAGATACGCAGTATTTT. Amino acid sequence: CAISVSTDTQYF.

The chain carries TRBV27 and TRBJ1-5, with unresolved D. The germline V and J ends were trimmed by 3 bases and 3 bases, with 3 bases remaining between them. The CDR3 sequence is 12 residues long. Germline assignment: CDR1 MNHEY and CDR2 SMNVEV (reference sequence). The DNA of the CDR3 is TGTGCCAGCAGTTTTCACAATCAGCCCCAGCATTTT. Protein sequence: CASSFHNQPQHF.